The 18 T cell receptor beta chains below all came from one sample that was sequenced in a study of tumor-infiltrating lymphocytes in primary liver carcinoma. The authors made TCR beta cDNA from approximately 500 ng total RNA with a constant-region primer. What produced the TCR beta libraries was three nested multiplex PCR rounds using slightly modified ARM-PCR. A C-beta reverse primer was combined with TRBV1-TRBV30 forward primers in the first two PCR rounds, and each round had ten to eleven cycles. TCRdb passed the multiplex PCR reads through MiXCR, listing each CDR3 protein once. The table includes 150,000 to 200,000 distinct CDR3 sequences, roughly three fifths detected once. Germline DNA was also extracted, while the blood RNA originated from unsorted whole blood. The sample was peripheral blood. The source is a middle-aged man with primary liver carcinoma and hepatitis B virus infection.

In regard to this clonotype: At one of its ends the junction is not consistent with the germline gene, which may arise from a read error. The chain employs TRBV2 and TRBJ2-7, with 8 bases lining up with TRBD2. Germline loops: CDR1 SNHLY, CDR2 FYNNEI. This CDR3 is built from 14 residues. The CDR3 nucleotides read TGTGCCAGCAGTGCTGATAGCGGGAACTACGAGCGGTACTTC. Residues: CASSADSGNYERYF.

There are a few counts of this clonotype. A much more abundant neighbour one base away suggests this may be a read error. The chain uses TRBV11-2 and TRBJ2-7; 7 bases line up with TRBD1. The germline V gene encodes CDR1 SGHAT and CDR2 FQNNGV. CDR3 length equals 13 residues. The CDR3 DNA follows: TGTGCCAGCAGCCGACAGGGAAACTACGAGCACTACTTC. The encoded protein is CASSRQGNYEHYF.

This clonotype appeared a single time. For the CDR3, the DNA is TGTGCCAGCAGGTTCCGGGACAGACGTAATGAGCAGTTCTTC. It specifies CASRFRDRRNEQFF. This rearrangement joins TRBV28 to TRBJ2-1; 7 nucleotides agree with TRBD1. J was trimmed by 7 bases and V by 6 bases; bases with no gene match: 9. CDR3 size: 14 residues. CDR1 is MDHEN and CDR2 is SYDVKM in the germline V gene. The variable domain in full, completed from reference TRBV28 and TRBJ2-1, reads DVKVTQSSRYLVKRTGEKVFLECVQDMDHENMFWYRQDPGLGLRLIYFSYDVKMKEKGDIPEGYSVSREKKERFSLILESASTNQTSMYLCASRFRDRRNEQFFGPGTRLTVL.

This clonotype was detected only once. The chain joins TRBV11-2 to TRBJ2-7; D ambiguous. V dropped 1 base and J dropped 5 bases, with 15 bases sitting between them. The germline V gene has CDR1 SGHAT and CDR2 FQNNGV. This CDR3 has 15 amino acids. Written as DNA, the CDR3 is TGTGCCAGCAGCTTAGTGACTGTGATGACTGACGAGCAGTACTTC. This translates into CASSLVTVMTDEQYF.

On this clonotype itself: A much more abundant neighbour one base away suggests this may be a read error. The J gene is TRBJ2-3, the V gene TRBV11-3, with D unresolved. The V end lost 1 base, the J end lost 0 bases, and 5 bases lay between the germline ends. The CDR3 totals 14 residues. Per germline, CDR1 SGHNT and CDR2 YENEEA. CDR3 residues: CASSLAFSTDTQYF. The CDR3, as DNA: TGTGCCAGCAGCTTAGCCTTTAGCACAGATACGCAGTATTTT.

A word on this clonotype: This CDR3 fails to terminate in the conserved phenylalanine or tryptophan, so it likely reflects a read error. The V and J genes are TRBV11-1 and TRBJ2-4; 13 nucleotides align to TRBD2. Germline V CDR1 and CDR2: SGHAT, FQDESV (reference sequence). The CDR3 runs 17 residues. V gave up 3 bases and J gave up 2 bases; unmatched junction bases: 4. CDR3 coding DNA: TGTGCCAGCAGCTTTCCGGGGACTAGCGGGACCAAAAACATTCAGTACTCC. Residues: CASSFPGTSGTKNIQYS.

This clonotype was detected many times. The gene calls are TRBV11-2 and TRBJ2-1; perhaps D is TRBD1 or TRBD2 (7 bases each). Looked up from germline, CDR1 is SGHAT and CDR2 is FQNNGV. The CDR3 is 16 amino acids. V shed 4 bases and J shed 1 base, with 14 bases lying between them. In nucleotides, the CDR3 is TGTGCCAGCAGCTCCCCCAGGGGGGGGTCCTACAATGAGCAGTTCTTC. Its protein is CASSSPRGGSYNEQFF.

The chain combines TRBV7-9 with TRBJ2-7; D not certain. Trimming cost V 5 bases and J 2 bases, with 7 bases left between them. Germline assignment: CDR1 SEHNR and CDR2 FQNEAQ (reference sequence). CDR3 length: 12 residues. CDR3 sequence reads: CASSDLTYEQYF. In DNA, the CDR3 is TGTGCCAGCAGCGACCTGACCTACGAGCAGTACTTC. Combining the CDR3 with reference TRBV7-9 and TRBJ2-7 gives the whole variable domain DTGVSQNPRHKITKRGQNVTFRCDPISEHNRLYWYRQTLGQGPEFLTYFQNEAQLEKSRLLSDRFSAERPKGSFSTLEIQRTEQGDSAMYLCASSDLTYEQYFGPGTRLTVT.

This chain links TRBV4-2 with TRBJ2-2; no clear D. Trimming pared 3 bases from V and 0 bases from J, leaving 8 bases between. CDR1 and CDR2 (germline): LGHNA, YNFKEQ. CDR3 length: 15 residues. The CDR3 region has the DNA TGTGCCAGCAGCCAGTCGGCCACGAACACCGGGGAGCTGTTTTTT. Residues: CASSQSATNTGELFF.

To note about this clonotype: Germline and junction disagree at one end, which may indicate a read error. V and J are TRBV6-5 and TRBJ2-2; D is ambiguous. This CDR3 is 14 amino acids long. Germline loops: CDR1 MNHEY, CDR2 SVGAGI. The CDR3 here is CVSSLTPNTGELFF. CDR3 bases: TGTGTCAGCAGTTTAACACCAAACACCGGGGAGCTGTTTTTT.

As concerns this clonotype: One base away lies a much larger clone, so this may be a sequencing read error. DNA for the CDR3: TGCAGCATTGAACTAGCGCGGTACGAGCAGTACTTC. Amino acids: CSIELARYEQYF. The chain combines TRBV29-1 with TRBJ2-7, with 7 bases lining up with TRBD2. Germline CDR1 SQVTM, CDR2 ANQGSEA. The CDR3 has 12 amino acids.

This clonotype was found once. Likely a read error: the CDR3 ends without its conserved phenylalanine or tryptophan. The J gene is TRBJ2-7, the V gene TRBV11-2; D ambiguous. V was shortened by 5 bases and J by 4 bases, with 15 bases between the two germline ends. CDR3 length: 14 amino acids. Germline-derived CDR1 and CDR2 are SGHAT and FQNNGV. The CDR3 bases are TGTGCCAGCAGCCCCCGAGGTGTACGATACGAGCAGTACATC. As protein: CASSPRGVRYEQYI.

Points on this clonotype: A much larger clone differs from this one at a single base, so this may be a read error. Here the CDR3 reads CASSYSCPTYDEQFF. As DNA, the CDR3 is TGTGCCAGCAGTTACAGTTGCCCTACCTACGATGAGCAGTTCTTC. The V call is TRBV6-7, the J call TRBJ2-1; D gene uncertain. TRBV6-7 is annotated as an ORF whose role is uncertain. The CDR3 is 15 amino acids.

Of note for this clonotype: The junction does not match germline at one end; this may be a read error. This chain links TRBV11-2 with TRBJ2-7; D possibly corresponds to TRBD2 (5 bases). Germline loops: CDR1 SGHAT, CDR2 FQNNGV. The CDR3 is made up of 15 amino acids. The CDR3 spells CANSLLGDGSYEQYF. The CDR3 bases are TGTGCCAACAGCTTATTGGGAGACGGATCCTACGAGCAGTACTTC.

The CDR3 reads CSVLISGPSYEQYF. The CDR3 DNA sequence: TGCAGCGTGTTAATCAGCGGACCTTCCTACGAGCAGTACTTC. The rearrangement links TRBV29-1 to TRBJ2-7, with D possibly being TRBD2 (5 bases). The germline V gene has CDR1 SQVTM and CDR2 ANQGSEA. The germline V and J ends were trimmed by 6 bases and 1 base, with 16 bases remaining between them. The CDR3 spans 14 residues.

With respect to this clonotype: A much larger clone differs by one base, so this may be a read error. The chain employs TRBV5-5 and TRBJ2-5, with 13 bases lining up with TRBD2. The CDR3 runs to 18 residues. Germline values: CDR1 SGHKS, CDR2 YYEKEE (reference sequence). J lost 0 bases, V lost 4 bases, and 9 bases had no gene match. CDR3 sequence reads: CASSRGLAGRWYQETQYF. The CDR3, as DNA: TGTGCCAGCAGCCGGGGACTAGCGGGAAGATGGTACCAAGAGACCCAGTACTTC.

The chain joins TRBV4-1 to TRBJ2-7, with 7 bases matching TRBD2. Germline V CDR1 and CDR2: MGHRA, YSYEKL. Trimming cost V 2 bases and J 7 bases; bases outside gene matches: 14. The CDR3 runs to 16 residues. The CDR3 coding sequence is TGCGCCAGCAGCCAAACGACTAGCCCCCTGCCTAGGGAGCAGTACTTC. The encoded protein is CASSQTTSPLPREQYF.

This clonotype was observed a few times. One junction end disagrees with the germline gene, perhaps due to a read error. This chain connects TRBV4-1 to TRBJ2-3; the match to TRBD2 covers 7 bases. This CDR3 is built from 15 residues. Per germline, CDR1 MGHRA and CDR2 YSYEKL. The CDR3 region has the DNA TGCGCTAGCAGCCCAGAGGCGGGAGAAAGGGTTACGCAGTATTTT. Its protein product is CASSPEAGERVTQYF.